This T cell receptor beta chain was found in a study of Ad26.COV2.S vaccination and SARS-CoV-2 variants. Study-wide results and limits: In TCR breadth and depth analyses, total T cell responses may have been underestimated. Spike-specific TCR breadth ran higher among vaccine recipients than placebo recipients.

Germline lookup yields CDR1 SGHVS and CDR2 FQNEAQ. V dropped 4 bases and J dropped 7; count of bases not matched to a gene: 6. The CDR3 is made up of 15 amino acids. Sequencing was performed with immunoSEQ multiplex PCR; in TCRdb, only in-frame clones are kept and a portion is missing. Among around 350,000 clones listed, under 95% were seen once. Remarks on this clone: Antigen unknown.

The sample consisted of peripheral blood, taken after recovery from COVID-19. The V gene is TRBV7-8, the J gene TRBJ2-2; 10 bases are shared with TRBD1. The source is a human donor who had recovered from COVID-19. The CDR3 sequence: CASSYRQGAVGELFF. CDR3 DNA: TGTGCCAGCAGCTACAGACAGGGGGCAGTCGGGGAGCTGTTTTTT.